This is a list of T cell receptor beta chains from one sample in a study of radiotherapy plus CTLA-4 blockade in lung cancer. The method was immunoSEQ multiplex PCR; TCRdb's version includes in-frame clones alone and lacks a portion of them. The sample lists around 120,000 clones, 78% seen once, with about 5% in the top ten. The sequenced sample was peripheral blood, obtained from a patient treated with radiotherapy plus ipilimumab. The source of these receptors is a human donor with non-small cell lung cancer who had a partial response to radiotherapy plus ipilimumab. Both conserved end residues are part of each CDR3. Fields, in order: J gene, V gene, clone size, D gene, CDR3 DNA, CDR3 protein. The D gene is left open where the match is weak. Clone size is shown for a subset of rows, as once, few, many or a class of expanded clone.

TRBJ2-7,TRBV2,NA,TRBD1,TGTGCCATCGGGACAGGGTCGATCGAAGAGCAGTACTTC,CAIGTGSIEEQYF
TRBJ2-3,TRBV2,NA,TRBD1,TGTGCCAGCAGCCTGACAGGGGGATCAGATACGCAGTATTTT,CASSLTGGSDTQYF
TRBJ2-5,TRBV5-5,NA,NA,TGTGCCAGCAGGGGGGACTACCAAGAGACCCAGTACTTC,CASRGDYQETQYF
TRBJ2-1,TRBV28,few,TRBD2,TGTGCCAGCTGCCTGGGGACTAATGGTGAGCAGTTCTTC,CASCLGTNGEQFF
TRBJ1-5,TRBV10-3,once,TRBD1,TGTGCCATCAGTGATATGGGACAGGGCGAGCCCCAGCATTTT,CAISDMGQGEPQHF
TRBJ2-4,TRBV30,once,TRBD2,TGTGCCACTGGAGGGGGGGGACTAGCGGGAGGGAGGATTCAGTACTTC,CATGGGGLAGGRIQYF
TRBJ1-2,TRBV7-9,NA,NA,TGTGCCAGCAGCACCGACAGACTCTATGGCTACACCTTC,CASSTDRLYGYTF
TRBJ1-6,TRBV15,NA,NA,TGTGCCACCAGCAGAGACCCAGGCGCCAATTCACCCCTCCACTTT,CATSRDPGANSPLHF
TRBJ2-5,TRBV6-5,NA,NA,TGTGCCAGCAGTTACTCCAAAGAGACCCAGTACTTC,CASSYSKETQYF
TRBJ1-1,TRBV7-2,NA,TRBD1,TGTGCCAGCAGCTTGAGGACAGGGGGTACTGAAGCTTTCTTT,CASSLRTGGTEAFF
TRBJ1-5,TRBV18,NA,TRBD1,TGTGCCAGCTCGCGACAAGGACAGGGGGCTTTGGAACCCCAGCATTTT,CASSRQGQGALEPQHF
TRBJ1-6,TRBV6-5,once,NA,TGTGCCAGCAGTTACCTCGACAGACCAAATTCACCCCTCCACTTT,CASSYLDRPNSPLHF
TRBJ2-2,TRBV6-5,NA,NA,TGTGCCAGCAGTTACAATAGGGAGCTGTTTTTT,CASSYNRELFF
TRBJ2-7,TRBV19,NA,TRBD2,TGTGCCAGTAGACGAGGGACTAGCGGGAGTATCTACGAGCAGTACTTC,CASRRGTSGSIYEQYF
TRBJ2-1,TRBV7-7,few,NA,TGTGCTAGCAGCCCAAGGGGCGGCTCCTACAATGAGCAGTTCTTC,CASSPRGGSYNEQFF
TRBJ1-6,TRBV9,NA,TRBD1,TGTGCCAGCAGCACTCGGACAGGGTATAATTCACCCCTCCACTTT,CASSTRTGYNSPLHF
TRBJ1-4,TRBV18,few,NA,TGTGCCAGCTCACCATCAGCAACTAATGAAAAACTGTTTTTT,CASSPSATNEKLFF